The entry below gives a single T cell receptor (beta chain) sequence along with its context. Sequencing used immunoSEQ multiplex PCR; TCRdb keeps in-frame clones, though not all of them. This table holds around 260,000 clones, 80% to 90% found once. The sample comes from a study of blood T cell repertoires in COVID-19. About the research overall: Spain, Italy and the United States supplied samples that represented acute and convalescent COVID-19. The cDNA or gDNA used as material had been derived from T cells, B-cell-depleted T cells, or PBMCs.

Germline assignment: CDR1 MNHEY and CDR2 SMNVEV (reference sequence). The CDR3 consists of 14 residues. Trimming at V came to 6 bases and at J to 6 bases, leaving 10 bases not matched to a gene. The chain couples TRBV27 to TRBJ1-2; 7 nucleotides align to TRBD1. The sample taken for sequencing was peripheral blood. The clonotype was recovered from a woman aged 40-49 years who had recovered from COVID-19. CDR3 amino acids: CASSSRTTGNGYTF. CDR3 nucleotides: TGTGCCAGCAGCTCTCGTACGACAGGGAATGGCTACACCTTC.